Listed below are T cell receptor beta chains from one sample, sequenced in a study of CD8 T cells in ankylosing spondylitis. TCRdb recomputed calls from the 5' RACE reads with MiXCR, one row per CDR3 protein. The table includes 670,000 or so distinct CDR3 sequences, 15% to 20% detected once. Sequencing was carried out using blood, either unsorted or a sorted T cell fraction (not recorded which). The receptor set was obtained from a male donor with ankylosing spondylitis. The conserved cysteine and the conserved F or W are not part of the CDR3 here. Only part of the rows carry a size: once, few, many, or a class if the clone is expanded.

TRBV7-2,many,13,ASSSDRGRVSEAF
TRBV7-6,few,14,ASSLGPGGAGAKAF
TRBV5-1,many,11,ASSLDMNAEAF
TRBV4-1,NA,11,ASSQSPTLSLH
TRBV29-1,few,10,STQTGSDTQY
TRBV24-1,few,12,ATSDPDRGGEQF
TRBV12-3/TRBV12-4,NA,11,ASSLEQRVRQY
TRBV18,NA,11,ASFWPGDTEAF
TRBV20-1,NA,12,SARERGVSYEQY
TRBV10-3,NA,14,AISEWREGAYNEQF
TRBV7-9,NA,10,ASSRTGGTQY
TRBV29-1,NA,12,SADRGLMNTEAF
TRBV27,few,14,ASSLMGMTGDTEAF
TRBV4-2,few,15,ASSQVTGLADYNEQF
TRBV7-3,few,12,ASSFGQGLNEQF
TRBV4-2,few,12,ASSTGTSDEKQY
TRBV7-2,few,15,ASSSQQGAPGGNTIY
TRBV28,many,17,ASSPTTGTGGPSTDTQY
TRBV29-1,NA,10,SVQKGDTEAF
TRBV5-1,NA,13,ASRPGTGERYEQY
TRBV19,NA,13,ASSIGALASREQF
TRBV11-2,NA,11,ASSLGGQGLAF
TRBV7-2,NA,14,ASSLNPGQGTDTQY
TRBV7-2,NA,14,ASSMKKRGGRETQY
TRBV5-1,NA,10,ASSFDTYEQY
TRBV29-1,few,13,SAEGYTLSYNEQF
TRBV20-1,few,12,SANYRTGNTEAF